These 3 T cell receptor beta chains came from one sample sequenced in a study of OX40 agonist ivuxolimab in advanced cancers. Here immunoSEQ multiplex PCR was the method, and the copy in TCRdb shows in-frame clones only, minus some. In the table there are fewer than 40,000 clones, 81% of which are singletons. Sequencing used CD4+ or CD8+ T cells sorted from blood, obtained in a trial of the OX40 agonist ivuxolimab. Every receptor here comes from an adult with an advanced solid tumor such as melanoma, head and neck, liver or kidney cancer.

This clone was seen once. The chain has TRBV5-4 and TRBJ2-7; the D is unclear. The V gene lost 2 bases and the J gene lost 2 bases, with 5 bases spanning the gap. CDR3 size: 12 residues. Germline V CDR1 and CDR2: SGHNT, YYREEE (reference sequence). CDR3 DNA sequence: TGTGCCAGCAGCTTCGACACCTACGAGCAGTACTTC. Translation gives CASSFDTYEQYF.

The chain joins TRBV11-2 to TRBJ2-2; TRBD2 aligns across 7 bases. The CDR3 runs to 16 residues. CDR1 is SGHAT and CDR2 is FQNNGV in the germline V gene. Trimming at V came to 2 bases and at J to 6 bases, leaving 9 bases not matched to a gene. The CDR3 sequence: CASSLQPSGTAGELFF. The DNA of the CDR3 is TGTGCCAGCAGCTTACAGCCTAGCGGCACGGCCGGGGAGCTGTTTTTT.

The chain recombines TRBV5-6 with TRBJ1-5; TRBD1 is a possible D gene (6 bases). The CDR3 runs to 14 residues. Germline V gives CDR1 SGHDT, CDR2 YYEEEE. Deletions cut 2 bases from V and 6 bases from J, with 12 bases between. The CDR3 sequence is CASSFLGATQPQHF. In DNA form, the CDR3 reads TGTGCCAGCAGCTTCCTGGGGGCTACTCAGCCCCAGCATTTT. The complete variable domain, with remaining parts taken from reference TRBV5-6 and TRBJ1-5, reads DAGVTQSPTHLIKTRGQQVTLRCSPKSGHDTVSWYQQALGQGPQFIFQYYEEEERQRGNFPDRFSGHQFPNYSSELNVNALLLGDSALYLCASSFLGATQPQHFGDGTRLSIL.